Listed here is a single TCR beta chain. Its matching antigen is unknown. This record comes from a study of blood T cells in healthy people across ages. A sample-barcoded 5' primer and a J-beta primer mix were used in a second PCR of about 6 to 11 cycles. Tags on each cDNA molecule came from a template-switch adaptor with 12 random nucleotides. TCRdb used MiXCR to reprocess the 5' RACE reads, holding one entry per CDR3 protein. The table lists about 620,000 distinct CDR3 sequences, roughly 21% of them singletons, with 3.6% in the top ten. General study findings and limits: The study found more naive CD4+ cells and higher diversity in long-lived than aged donors. Older age went with lower TCR beta diversity per million T cells, in a roughly linear way.

The authors isolated at least 6.5 million PBMCs per sample. The junction had 2 bases not matched to a gene; V was cut back by 0 bases and J by 0 bases. Germline CDR1 reads DFQATT; CDR2 reads SNEGSKA (reference sequence). The CDR3 is 15 residues long. Sequencing was performed on blood. This receptor was taken from a man aged 70-80 years in good health. The chain couples TRBV20-1 to TRBJ1-2; 9 positions match TRBD1. For the CDR3, the DNA is TGCAGTGCTAGAGACGACAGGGGGTCTAACTATGGCTACACCTTC. Its protein is CSARDDRGSNYGYTF.